The 18 T cell receptor beta chains presented below share a single source sample, sequenced in a study of shared clonotypes between healthy human individuals. Only in-frame clones appear in the TCRdb table, and some are missing; sequencing was by immunoSEQ multiplex PCR. The table has approximately 440,000 clones, 70% to 80% seen once. Material for sequencing was PBMCs. The receptors originated from a woman in her 40s in good health. Some clones in this sample may be carry-over from other donors' samples.

As to this clone: Additional DNA sequences in this sample encode the identical CDR3. This rearrangement joins TRBV29-1 to TRBJ2-7; TRBD2 aligns across 11 bases. CDR1 and CDR2 (germline): SQVTM, ANQGSEA. The length of the CDR3 is 14 residues. V shed 3 bases, J shed 0 bases, and the junction held 1 base outside the gene matches. CDR3 sequence reads: CSVDLAGGSYEQYF. CDR3 coding DNA: TGCAGCGTTGACCTAGCGGGAGGCTCCTACGAGCAGTACTTC.

The chain couples TRBV10-3 to TRBJ1-3; no definite D call. CDR1 is ENHRY, CDR2 SYGVKD, per germline. V was shortened by 11 bases and J by 8 bases, with 16 bases between the two germline ends. There are 12 residues in the CDR3. The DNA for the CDR3 is TGTGCCCCCACGGTCCAGGAGCACACCATATATTTT. This sequence encodes CAPTVQEHTIYF.

The V call is TRBV29-1, the J call TRBJ2-2, with D tentatively TRBD1 (6 bases). Germline V gene lookup returns CDR1 SQVTM and CDR2 ANQGSEA. This CDR3 has 13 amino acids. V lost 3 bases, J lost 7 bases, and 12 bases lay in between. CDR3 in DNA: TGCAGCGTTGACGGGCAGGGGATCGGGGAGCTGTTTTTT. Protein product: CSVDGQGIGELFF.

With respect to this clone: This likely stems from a read error, as it lies one base from a far larger clone. This chain joins TRBV4-2 and TRBJ1-5; TRBD1 aligns across 10 bases. The CDR3 is 18 amino acids. J was trimmed by 4 bases and V by 3 bases; bases with no gene match: 12. In germline, CDR1 is LGHNA, CDR2 YNFKEQ. In DNA, the CDR3 is TGTGCCAGCAGCCAGACAGGGGGCGTGGGGGCTCGGAATCAGCCCCAGCATTTT. Protein sequence: CASSQTGGVGARNQPQHF.

A word on this clone: A far larger clone is a single base away, which makes a read error likely. The same CDR3 also results from other DNA sequences found in this sample. The chain recombines TRBV2 with TRBJ1-1; D ambiguous. The germline gives CDR1 SNHLY, CDR2 FYNNEI. This CDR3 contains 14 residues. For the CDR3, the DNA is TGTGCCAGCAGTGAAGTGGGGAGGAACACTGAGGCTTTCTTT. This sequence encodes CASSEVGRNTEAFF.

This clone was observed a few times. The rearrangement joins TRBV27 to TRBJ2-7; 12 nucleotides line up with TRBD1. Germline loops: CDR1 MNHEY, CDR2 SMNVEV (reference sequence). The V segment lost 5 bases and the J segment 1 base; nucleotides outside the gene matches: 15. This CDR3 has 19 amino acids. The CDR3 DNA is TGTGCCAGCAGTCCGACCGGGACAGGGGGCGGGTGGGGTTCCTACGAGCAGTACTTC. Its translation: CASSPTGTGGGWGSYEQYF.

The chain joins TRBV5-1 to TRBJ1-4, with 8 bases that match TRBD1. Germline V gene sequence: CDR1 SGHRS, CDR2 YFSETQ. This CDR3 spans 18 amino acids. The junction had 19 bases not matched to a gene; V was cut back by 4 bases and J by 8 bases. CDR3 loop: CASSGKSGGVRKVEKLFF. The CDR3 coding sequence is TGCGCCAGCAGCGGGAAGTCAGGGGGCGTCCGAAAAGTGGAAAAACTGTTTTTT.

V and J are TRBV27 and TRBJ2-5; D gene uncertain. The DNA end is more similar to TRBJ2-7, so the J call may be wrong. The CDR3 loop spans 14 amino acids. Looked up from germline, CDR1 is MNHEY and CDR2 is SMNVEV (reference sequence). DNA for the CDR3: TGTGCCAGCAGGCCCCAGTTAGGCGTTTACGAGCAGTACTTC. It yields the protein CASRPQLGVYEQYF.

The rearrangement uses TRBV5-4 and TRBJ2-3, with 8 positions matching TRBD2. CDR3 length: 16 amino acids. Trimming cost V 0 bases and J 5 bases; bases outside gene matches: 8. Germline assignment: CDR1 SGHNT and CDR2 YYREEE (reference sequence). CDR3 in DNA: TGTGCCAGCAGCTTGGGCCCGCGGGAGGAGGTAGATACGCAGTATTTT. Protein: CASSLGPREEVDTQYF.

On this clone: This is likely an artifact of a read error, given a far larger clone one base away. The V and J genes are TRBV30 and TRBJ2-7, with D perhaps matching TRBD2 (5 bases). The CDR3 sequence is 14 residues long. With 2 bases removed from V and 3 bases from J, the gap between germline ends came to 14 bases. CDR1 GTSNPN and CDR2 SVGIG come from the germline V gene (reference sequence). The CDR3: CAWSWRNPYYEQYF. In nucleotides, the CDR3 is TGTGCCTGGAGTTGGAGGAACCCTTACTACGAGCAGTACTTC.

Details on this clone: A read error is the likely source, as a far larger clone sits one nucleotide away. The same CDR3 is also encoded by other DNA sequences in this sample. The rearrangement joins TRBV11-2 to TRBJ2-1; D unresolved. Between the trimmed V and J ends, which lost 4 bases and 12 bases, there was a span of 16 bases. Germline V gene data show CDR1 as SGHAT and CDR2 as FQNNGV. The CDR3 covers 13 residues. This CDR3 reads CASSSNPMGGQFF. CDR3 nucleotide sequence: TGTGCCAGCAGCTCCAACCCGATGGGCGGGCAGTTCTTC.

This chain connects TRBV27 to TRBJ1-2; the D gene is possibly TRBD1 (5 bases). V gave up 0 bases and J gave up 5 bases, with 13 bases separating them. Germline V gene sequence: CDR1 MNHEY, CDR2 SMNVEV (reference sequence). The CDR3 runs 15 residues. In nucleotides, the CDR3 is TGTGCCAGCAGTTTATCGAGGGGCGGGGGATATGGCTACACCTTC. Amino acid sequence: CASSLSRGGGYGYTF.

This clone was counted only a few times. The chain has TRBV7-9 and TRBJ1-1, with D unclear. Germline CDR1 is SEHNR and CDR2 is FQNEAQ (reference sequence). V was shortened by 3 bases and J by 1 base, with 3 bases between the two germline ends. CDR3 size: 12 residues. The CDR3 nucleotides read TGTGCCAGCAGCTTGGAGAACACTGAAGCTTTCTTT. Its protein is CASSLENTEAFF.

In regard to this clone: A much larger clone differs from this one at a single base, so this may be a read error. The chain combines TRBV28 with TRBJ2-7, with 9 positions matching TRBD2. Germline V gene lookup returns CDR1 MDHEN and CDR2 SYDVKM. The CDR3 runs 15 residues. Unmatched junction bases numbered 13, after V lost 8 bases and J lost 5 bases. The CDR3 loop reads CASCPSSGTPHEQYF. CDR3 sequence (DNA): TGTGCCAGCTGCCCCTCTAGCGGGACCCCCCACGAGCAGTACTTC.

The chain recombines TRBV27 with TRBJ1-1, with D maybe TRBD1 (5 bases). V dropped 6 bases and J dropped 5 bases, with 13 bases sitting between them. Germline values: CDR1 MNHEY, CDR2 SMNVEV (reference sequence). This CDR3 comprises 13 residues. This CDR3 is CASRAGSLTEAFF. The DNA of the CDR3 is TGTGCCAGCAGGGCAGGGAGCCTTACTGAAGCTTTCTTT.

The CDR3 region is CASTRQGAGYGYTF. Here the CDR3 DNA reads TGTGCCAGCACCAGACAGGGGGCAGGCTATGGCTACACCTTC. V and J are TRBV5-4 and TRBJ1-2; 10 nucleotides align to TRBD1. Unmatched junction bases numbered 6, after V lost 6 bases and J lost 4 bases. The CDR3 loop spans 14 amino acids. CDR1 is SGHNT, CDR2 YYREEE, per germline (reference sequence).

V and J are TRBV4-1 and TRBJ1-1; 11 nucleotides match TRBD1. CDR1 and CDR2 (germline): MGHRA, YSYEKL. The CDR3 contains 16 residues. V was pared by 4 bases and J by 3 bases, with 7 bases of the junction left unmatched. The CDR3 spells CASSLGTGGLYTEAFF. As DNA, the CDR3 is TGCGCCAGCAGCCTCGGGACAGGGGGATTATACACTGAAGCTTTCTTT.

In the case of this clone: Other DNA sequences in the sample encode the same CDR3. This chain links TRBV9 with TRBJ2-7; no clear D. Germline V gene data show CDR1 as SGDLS and CDR2 as YYNGEE. CDR3 length equals 13 residues. Trimming took off 0 bases at V and 5 bases at J, with 9 bases between the two ends. The CDR3: CASSVGPGDEQYF. CDR3 bases: TGTGCCAGCAGCGTAGGTCCAGGAGACGAGCAGTACTTC.